Described below is a single TCR beta chain sequence and its context. This CDR3 comprises 14 residues. With V trimmed by 6 bases and J by 6 bases, 8 bases remained unmatched. CDR1 LNHDA and CDR2 SQIVND come from the germline V gene (reference sequence). This record comes from a study of blood T cell repertoires in COVID-19. Background on the study: Italy, Spain and the United States were the sources of the convalescent and acute COVID-19 samples. PBMCs, B-cell-depleted T cells, or T cells provided the cDNA or gDNA that made up the material.

Here immunoSEQ multiplex PCR was the method, and the copy in TCRdb shows in-frame clones only, minus some. The sample comprises 250,000 to 300,000 clones, about nine tenths of which are singletons, and around 2.2% rests with the top ten. The chain is built from TRBV19 and TRBJ1-1, with 9 bases matching TRBD1. Sequencing used peripheral blood. The receptor was derived from a woman in her 50s who had recovered from COVID-19. The CDR3 DNA follows: TGTGCCAGTAGGAGGGACAGGGTAGCGTCTGAAGCTTTCTTT. Amino acids: CASRRDRVASEAFF.